A selection of T cell receptor beta chains follows, all from one sample in a study of human T cells and chemical hapten exposure. TCRdb processed the RACE reads anew with MiXCR; each CDR3 protein has one entry. The sample has roughly 380,000 distinct CDR3 sequences, roughly 4.8% seen once. The sequences come from whole blood, collected in connection with sensitization to the hapten diphenylcyclopropenone (DPC). Source of these receptors: a woman aged 50 to 65 with alopecia areata. Some clones in this sample may be carry-over from other donors' samples. Each CDR3 is given with its conserved first and last residue. Each record gives: clone size, V gene, D gene, J gene, CDR3 DNA, CDR3 protein. A D gene is named only where the DNA matches it firmly. Clone size, where shown, is once, few, many, or a class for clones that have expanded.

many	TRBV9	NA	TRBJ2-7	TGTGCCAGCAGCGCGGGTGATATGGCCTACGAGCAGTACTTC	CASSAGDMAYEQYF
few	TRBV20-1	TRBD1	TRBJ1-5	TGCAGTGCTAATACAGGGGATCAGCCCCAGCATTTT	CSANTGDQPQHF
many	TRBV20-1	TRBD1	TRBJ1-2	TGCAGTGCACCGGGACAGCTGAATGGCTACACCTTC	CSAPGQLNGYTF
few	TRBV20-1	TRBD1	TRBJ1-5	TGCAGTGCTAGAACCGGGACAGGGTACAATCAGCCCCAGCATTTT	CSARTGTGYNQPQHF
many	TRBV20-1	TRBD1	TRBJ1-1	TGCAGTGCTAGAGATCGAGAGGGGGCGACTGAAGCTTTCTTT	CSARDREGATEAFF
NA	TRBV18	NA	TRBJ2-3	TGTGCCAGCTCACCCCCTGCCGCCCCGGATACGCAGTATTTT	CASSPPAAPDTQYF
many	TRBV29-1	NA	TRBJ2-1	TGCAGCGTTGCCCGGCCGAGCTCCTACAATGAGCAGTTCTTC	CSVARPSSYNEQFF
NA	TRBV7-2	NA	TRBJ1-2	TGTGCCAGCAGCTTAGCGTGGCGGAGCAACTATGGCTACACCTTC	CASSLAWRSNYGYTF
few	TRBV5-4	TRBD2	TRBJ2-3	TGTGCCAGCAGCCCAGGACTAGCGGGAGGGCCAGGAGATACGCAGTATTTT	CASSPGLAGGPGDTQYF
NA	TRBV12-3/TRBV12-4	NA	TRBJ2-7	TGTGCCAGCAGTTTAAAAGGGTTCCACGAGCAGTACTTC	CASSLKGFHEQYF
many	TRBV3-1	NA	TRBJ2-2	TGTGCCAGCAGCCATACTACAGGGTCCGGGGAGCTGTTTTTT	CASSHTTGSGELFF
few	TRBV12-3/TRBV12-4	NA	TRBJ1-4	TGTGCCAGCACTAAACGAGGGGATACTAATGAAAAACTGTTTTTT	CASTKRGDTNEKLFF
few	TRBV6-2/TRBV6-3	NA	TRBJ2-1	TGTGCCAGCAGTTTAAGACCAGCGAGCGGGTACAATGAGCAGTTCTTC	CASSLRPASGYNEQFF
NA	TRBV27	NA	TRBJ2-3	TGTGCCAGCAGTTTAAGATGGGTAGATACGCAGTATTTT	CASSLRWVDTQYF
many	TRBV12-3/TRBV12-4	TRBD2	TRBJ2-2	TGTGCCAGCACTTTGCCGGGACTAGAATACACCGGGGAGCTGTTTTTT	CASTLPGLEYTGELFF
many	TRBV20-1	TRBD2	TRBJ2-5	TGCAGTCCAGGACTAGCGGAAGAGACCCAGTACTTC	CSPGLAEETQYF
NA	TRBV12-3/TRBV12-4	TRBD1	TRBJ1-5	TGTGCCAGCAGTTCCACAGGGGGCGCGGGGCCCCAGCATTTT	CASSSTGGAGPQHF
many	TRBV7-2	NA	TRBJ2-5	TGTGCCAGCAGCTTAGAGCGGGCCTCCCAAGAGACCCAGTACTTC	CASSLERASQETQYF
many	TRBV7-2	TRBD2	TRBJ2-3	TGTGCCAGCAGCGCTGGACTAGCAGTAGATACGCAGTATTTT	CASSAGLAVDTQYF
NA	TRBV18	NA	TRBJ2-2	TGTGCCAGCTCACCACCCATGAACACCGGGGAGCTGTTTTTT	CASSPPMNTGELFF
many	TRBV3-1	NA	TRBJ1-5	TGTGCCAGCAGCCAGAGGCTCGATCAGCCCCAGCATTTT	CASSQRLDQPQHF
many	TRBV20-1	TRBD1	TRBJ1-3	TGCAGTGCCGAACAGGGGTCTGGAAACACCATATATTTT	CSAEQGSGNTIYF
few	TRBV29-1	NA	TRBJ1-2	TGCAGCGTTGAAGATCATCCAGGGGTAACCTATGGCTACACCTTC	CSVEDHPGVTYGYTF
few	TRBV29-1	NA	TRBJ2-7	TGCAGCGTTGAGTCGGGAGCCTCCTACGAGCAGTACTTC	CSVESGASYEQYF
many	TRBV7-9	NA	TRBJ1-1	TGTGCCAGCACCTCTCCCCAGGGTAACACTGAAGCTTTCTTT	CASTSPQGNTEAFF
NA	TRBV27	NA	TRBJ2-7	TGTGCCAGCAGTTTATCGATGGTTCCCGGGCCCTACGAGCAGTACTTC	CASSLSMVPGPYEQYF
many	TRBV18	NA	TRBJ2-7	TGTGCCAGCTCACCACCGGGCCAGGGTGTGAACGAGCAGTACTTC	CASSPPGQGVNEQYF
many	TRBV6-2/TRBV6-3	NA	TRBJ1-5	TGTGCCAGCAGGGCCCAGGGCGGCAATCAGCCCCAGCATTTT	CASRAQGGNQPQHF
NA	TRBV5-1	NA	TRBJ2-5	NA	CASSSSGGSVQETQYF
many	TRBV7-2	TRBD1	TRBJ2-3	TGTGCCAGCAGCTTAGGGGACAGGAGAACAGATACGCAGTATTTT	CASSLGDRRTDTQYF
many	TRBV7-2	TRBD2	TRBJ2-1	TGTGCCAGCAGCTTGCTGATAGCGGGAGACAATGAGCAGTTCTTC	CASSLLIAGDNEQFF
many	TRBV29-1	NA	TRBJ1-1	TGCAGCGTTGAAGGGGGGACTGAAGCTTTCTTT	CSVEGGTEAFF
many	TRBV24-1	TRBD1	TRBJ1-5	TGTGCCACCAGTGACTCAGGGGGTGGTCAGCCCCAGCATTTT	CATSDSGGGQPQHF
NA	TRBV30	NA	TRBJ2-7	TGTGCCTGGAGACAGGGCTCCTACGAGCAGTACTTC	CAWRQGSYEQYF
NA	TRBV7-3	TRBD2	TRBJ2-1	TGTGCCAGCAGCTCAACCCCCGGGACTAGAACTTTCAATGAGCAGTTCTTC	CASSSTPGTRTFNEQFF
many	TRBV20-1	NA	TRBJ2-2	TGCAGTGCTAGCCCGACAACGAATACCGGGGAGCTGTTTTTT	CSASPTTNTGELFF
many	TRBV7-2	TRBD2	TRBJ2-5	TGTGCCAGCAGCCCGGTAGCGGGGGCGATCCAAGAGACCCAGTACTTC	CASSPVAGAIQETQYF
NA	TRBV7-9	NA	TRBJ2-3	TGTGCCAGCAGCTTAGCGGAGAGGCGTACGCAGTATTTT	CASSLAERRTQYF
many	TRBV5-1	NA	TRBJ1-6	TGCGCCAGCAGCTTGACAGGGATGGTTGCTGCACCCCTCCACTTT	CASSLTGMVAAPLHF
many	TRBV12-3/TRBV12-4	TRBD2	TRBJ2-1	TGTGCCAGCAGGGCGGGACTAGCGGGGGACAATGAGCAGTTCTTC	CASRAGLAGDNEQFF
many	TRBV12-3/TRBV12-4	TRBD2	TRBJ2-7	TGTGCCAGTCGACTAGCGGGGGACCTGCACGAGCAGTACTTC	CASRLAGDLHEQYF
many	TRBV7-8	NA	TRBJ2-7	TGTGCCAGCAGCCCGACTACCTCCTACGAGCAGTACTTC	CASSPTTSYEQYF
few	TRBV20-1	NA	TRBJ2-2	TGCAGTGCTAGCAGGTTCCCGGCAACCGGGGAGCTGTTTTTT	CSASRFPATGELFF
many	TRBV24-1	TRBD1	TRBJ2-2	TGTGCCACCAGTGTCGGGACAGGGGGCCACGGGGAGCTGTTTTTT	CATSVGTGGHGELFF
NA	TRBV6-2/TRBV6-3	TRBD1	TRBJ2-5	TGTGCCAGCAGCCCCCGCCGACAGGGAGAGACCCAGTACTTC	CASSPRRQGETQYF
many	TRBV6-6	NA	TRBJ1-6	TGTGCCAGCAGTTACCAGGGCCTCCACTTT	CASSYQGLHF
many	TRBV4-1	TRBD2	TRBJ2-3	TGCGCCAGCAGCCAAGGTCATGTCCTAGCGGGGGGCGGGGATACGCAGTATTTT	CASSQGHVLAGGGDTQYF
NA	TRBV20-1	NA	TRBJ2-4	TGCAGTGCTAGAGAAGTAGCCAAAAACATTCAGTACTTC	CSAREVAKNIQYF
many	TRBV7-9	NA	TRBJ2-1	TGTGCCAGCAGCCCTGCAGGGAGCTCCTACAATGAGCAGTTCTTC	CASSPAGSSYNEQFF
many	TRBV29-1	TRBD1	TRBJ1-1	TGCAGCGTTTCCCAGGGGGTCACTGAAGCTTTCTTT	CSVSQGVTEAFF
NA	TRBV20-1	TRBD1	TRBJ1-2	TGCAGTGCCCCTAGGACAGGGGCGGGCTATGGCTACACCTTC	CSAPRTGAGYGYTF